The entry that follows covers one TCR beta chain sequence. What it recognizes is unknown. This sample is part of a study of T cell repertoires in cytomegalovirus infection. On the study more broadly: A matching HLA type, together with CMV infection, was signaled by public TCR beta signatures.

Trimming cost V 1 base and J 4 bases; bases outside gene matches: 12. Germline lookup yields CDR1 SGHVS and CDR2 FNYEAQ. CDR3 length: 18 amino acids. Findings and limits, study-wide: Clonotypes of TCR beta that were HLA-C-restricted and CMV-specific dominated the ex vivo response.

TCRdb re-derived calls from the reads in MiXCR, one entry per CDR3 protein. This table has under 850,000 distinct CDR3 sequences, 35% appearing once. Sequenced: PBMCs. The sequence was collected from a human donor in good health (CMV status not recorded). Some clones in this sample may be carry-over from other donors' samples. The chain joins TRBV7-6 to TRBJ2-5, with TRBD2 matching 10 bases. CDR3: CASSLVVAGGQGGETQYF. CDR3 in DNA: TGTGCCAGCAGCTTAGTAGTAGCGGGAGGCCAGGGGGGAGAGACCCAGTACTTC.